Listed here are 11 T cell receptor beta chains from one sample, sequenced in a study of blood T cells in healthy people across ages. Using a J-beta primer mix together with a sample-barcoded 5' primer, a second PCR was run for about 6 to 11 cycles. TCRdb itself ran the 5' RACE reads through MiXCR, one entry per CDR3 protein. Among about 800,000 distinct CDR3 sequences listed, 25% were seen once. These data are also associated with another study on T cells of mothers and their children.

The source material was blood. All receptors come from a boy aged 5-17 years in good health.

This chain uses TRBV7-8 with TRBJ1-4; no clear D gene. Germline V gene data show CDR1 as SGHVS and CDR2 as FQNEAQ. This CDR3 has 15 residues. V was cut by 5 bases and J by 8 bases, with 18 bases left in between. CDR3 loop: CASSLKPRGNEKLFF. The CDR3 region has the DNA TGTGCCAGCAGCCTTAAACCCCGGGGAAACGAAAAACTGTTTTTT.

This clonotype was recorded a few times. V is TRBV20-1 and J is TRBJ2-5; D unclear. Germline assignment: CDR1 DFQATT and CDR2 SNEGSKA (reference sequence). CDR3 size: 12 residues. The CDR3 nucleotides read TGCAGCCCTCCAAGGGTACCGGAGACCCAGTACTTC. Protein sequence: CSPPRVPETQYF.

This clonotype occurred a few times. The chain uses TRBV5-1 and TRBJ1-3; no clear D gene. Germline lookup yields CDR1 SGHRS and CDR2 YFSETQ. The CDR3 has 16 amino acids. The V gene lost 4 bases and the J gene lost 0 bases, with 14 bases spanning the gap. DNA for the CDR3: TGCGCCAGCAGCCCGGGCACAGACCCCTCTGGAAACACCATATATTTT. It translates to CASSPGTDPSGNTIYF.

In regard to this clonotype: One end of the junction fails to match germline, which may point to a read error. The genes are TRBV29-1 and TRBJ2-1; D gene unclear. The CDR3 extends over 14 amino acids. Germline V gene sequence: CDR1 SQVTM, CDR2 ANQGSEA. The CDR3 DNA reads as TGCAACGTTGAAAGGGATAATCCCTTCAATGAGCAGTTCTTC. Translating gives CNVERDNPFNEQFF.

This clonotype was found a few times. The rearrangement links TRBV6-1 to TRBJ2-5; TRBD2 aligns across 14 bases. The end of the DNA aligns better with TRBJ2-1, so the J call may be wrong. Germline V gene sequence: CDR1 MNHNS, CDR2 SASEGT. This CDR3 is 14 amino acids long. CDR3 sequence reads: CASRRLAGGNEQFF. DNA of the CDR3: TGTGCCAGCAGGAGACTAGCGGGAGGGAATGAGCAGTTCTTC.

The sample holds a few counts of this clonotype. The rearrangement links TRBV7-2 to TRBJ1-1; 10 positions agree with TRBD1. Germline values: CDR1 SGHTA, CDR2 FQGNSA. After removal of 5 bases from V and 8 bases from J, the junction contained 8 bases not matched to a gene. The CDR3 contains 14 residues. The chain's CDR3 is CASSIGTGVFEAFF. The CDR3 DNA follows: TGTGCCAGCAGCATCGGGACAGGGGTTTTCGAAGCTTTCTTT.

This chain uses TRBV27 with TRBJ2-2; a weak D match, TRBD2 (6 bases). The length of the CDR3 is 13 residues. Germline CDR1 and CDR2: MNHEY and SMNVEV (reference sequence). V lost 3 bases and J 5 bases, leaving 7 bases between the germline ends. The CDR3 here is CASSFAGTGELFF. The CDR3 coding sequence is TGTGCCAGCAGTTTCGCGGGGACCGGGGAGCTGTTTTTT.

This chain uses TRBV7-2 with TRBJ2-3, with D perhaps matching TRBD2 (7 bases). The CDR3 extends over 13 amino acids. In germline, CDR1 is SGHTA, CDR2 FQGNSA. V dropped 3 bases and J dropped 8 bases, with 12 bases sitting between them. The CDR3 region has the DNA TGTGCCAGCAGCTTGACTAGGGGGGGTACGCAGTATTTT. Protein: CASSLTRGGTQYF. The full variable domain, with the rest looked up from reference TRBV7-2 and TRBJ2-3, is GAGVSQSPSNKVTEKGKDVELRCDPISGHTALYWYRQSLGQGLEFLIYFQGNSAPDKSGLPSDRFSAERTGGSVSTLTIQRTQQEDSAVYLCASSLTRGGTQYFGPGTRLTVL.

CDR3 coding DNA: TGCGCCAGCAGCCCGGCCCCGGACAGGGGCTACGAGCAGTACTTC. Encoded protein: CASSPAPDRGYEQYF. The chain has TRBV4-1 and TRBJ2-7, with 9 bases identical to TRBD1. The CDR3 sequence is 15 residues long. After removal of 4 bases from V and 3 bases from J, the junction contained 7 bases not matched to a gene. Germline values: CDR1 MGHRA, CDR2 YSYEKL.

This clonotype appeared a single time. The V gene is TRBV4-3, the J gene TRBJ1-1, with a possible D match to TRBD1 (6 bases). The CDR3 is 16 residues long. Germline CDR1 LGHNA, CDR2 YSLEER. The V gene lost 0 bases and the J gene lost 5 bases, with 16 bases spanning the gap. This CDR3 reads CASSQDRGARETEAFF. The CDR3 nucleotides read TGCGCCAGCAGCCAAGATCGGGGGGCGCGTGAAACTGAAGCTTTCTTT.

There are a few counts of this clonotype. This chain connects TRBV29-1 to TRBJ2-2, with D possibly TRBD1 on 5 matching bases. CDR3 length: 11 residues. V lost 4 bases to trimming and J lost 5 bases, with 5 bases between them. Germline CDR1 SQVTM, CDR2 ANQGSEA. The CDR3 region is CSVGQTGELFF. In DNA, the CDR3 is TGCAGCGTTGGACAGACCGGGGAGCTGTTTTTT.